These T cell receptor beta chains were read from a single sample in a study of CD4+ T cells in melanoma. Measured with immunoSEQ multiplex PCR; TCRdb has only the in-frame clones, and not every one. Of around 130,000 clones detected, about nine tenths appear once; the ten largest clones hold about 1.6%. These receptors came from a human donor with melanoma. CDR3s include the opening cysteine and the closing phenylalanine or tryptophan. D genes are given only for firm matches. Some rows have no size entry. The others give once, few or many, or a class for an expanded clone.

j_call v_call clone_size d_call cdr3_aa cdr3_nt
TRBJ2-3 TRBV18 NA NA CASSPRTTGTDTQYF TGTGCCAGCTCACCACGGACCACTGGGACAGATACGCAGTATTTT
TRBJ2-7 TRBV5-1 NA NA CASSPGRTGGEQYF TGCGCCAGCAGCCCCGGACGGACCGGGGGCGAGCAGTACTTC
TRBJ1-2 TRBV6-1 NA TRBD1 CASSEGQGNYGYTF TGTGCCAGCAGTGAGGGACAGGGTAACTATGGCTACACCTTC
TRBJ1-5 TRBV30 NA NA CAWSVWQGPEQPQHF TGTGCCTGGAGTGTATGGCAGGGGCCAGAACAGCCCCAGCATTTT
TRBJ2-1 TRBV5-6 once NA CASSLERIGGLKYNEQFF TGTGCCAGCAGCTTGGAACGTATCGGGGGGCTAAAATACAATGAGCAGTTCTTC
TRBJ2-7 TRBV2 once TRBD1 CASSVRQGRYEQYF TGTGCCAGCAGTGTGCGACAGGGACGATACGAGCAGTACTTC
TRBJ2-3 TRBV19 NA NA CASSIEGTSTDTQYF TGTGCCAGTAGTATAGAGGGAACTAGCACAGATACGCAGTATTTT
TRBJ1-2 TRBV5-4 NA TRBD1 CASSVDRGRDGYTF TGTGCCAGCAGCGTGGACAGGGGGCGGGATGGCTACACCTTC
TRBJ1-1 TRBV4-1 NA NA CASSPLRGQKRNTEAFF TGCGCCAGCAGCCCTCTTCGTGGCCAAAAACGGAACACTGAAGCTTTCTTT
TRBJ2-1 TRBV9 NA NA CASSERDTSNEQFF TGTGCCAGCAGCGAACGAGACACGAGCAATGAGCAGTTCTTC
TRBJ1-1 TRBV19 NA NA CATSKIGNTEAFF TGTGCCACCTCGAAGATAGGGAACACTGAAGCTTTCTTT
TRBJ2-7 TRBV5-1 NA TRBD1 CASSPQGVVYEQYF TGCGCCAGCAGTCCTCAGGGGGTAGTCTACGAGCAGTACTTC
TRBJ2-5 TRBV7-7 NA NA CASGGGGETQYF TGTGCTAGCGGCGGAGGGGGAGAGACCCAGTACTTC
TRBJ1-1 TRBV2 NA TRBD1 CASSDVVDRGNTEAFF TGTGCCAGCAGTGACGTGGTGGACAGGGGGAACACTGAAGCTTTCTTT
TRBJ1-1 TRBV19 NA NA CASSIQPDAEAFF TGTGCCAGTAGTATTCAACCAGACGCTGAAGCTTTCTTT
TRBJ2-3 TRBV5-1 NA TRBD1 CASSLDRGADTQYF TGCGCCAGCAGCTTGGACAGGGGCGCAGATACGCAGTATTTT
TRBJ1-3 TRBV21-1 once NA CASSTHAHSGNTIYF TGTGCCAGTAGCACTCACGCCCACTCTGGAAACACCATATATTTT
TRBJ2-7 TRBV6-1 NA NA CASSERLGYEQYF TGTGCCAGCAGTGAAAGACTGGGCTACGAGCAGTACTTC
TRBJ1-2 TRBV7-9 NA NA CASSLTTEDGYTF TGTGCCAGCAGCTTAACCACAGAGGACGGCTACACCTTC
TRBJ2-2 TRBV7-8 NA NA CASSQGVLSGELFF TGTGCCAGCAGCCAAGGGGTGTTGTCCGGGGAGCTGTTTTTT
TRBJ1-3 TRBV5-1 NA NA CASTRDALTGNTIYF TGCGCCAGTACAAGGGACGCTTTAACTGGAAACACCATATATTTT
TRBJ2-7 TRBV5-1 NA NA CASNPRGLTYEQYF TGCGCCAGCAACCCACGGGGGCTCACCTACGAGCAGTACTTC
TRBJ1-4 TRBV10-2 NA TRBD1 CASSVQGANEKLFF TGCGCCAGCAGTGTGCAGGGGGCCAATGAAAAACTGTTTTTT
TRBJ1-1 TRBV5-1 NA NA CASSLGQMNTEAFF TGCGCCAGCAGCTTGGGGCAGATGAACACTGAAGCTTTCTTT
TRBJ1-1 TRBV10-2 NA NA CASSDSAGMNTEAFF TGCGCCAGCAGTGACAGCGCTGGGATGAACACTGAAGCTTTCTTT
TRBJ1-5 TRBV4-1 NA NA CASSVRRADQPQHF TGCGCCAGCTCTGTAAGGAGGGCCGATCAGCCCCAGCATTTT
TRBJ1-2 TRBV2 once TRBD1 CASNRDRKNYGYTF TGTGCCAGCAATCGGGACAGAAAGAACTATGGCTACACCTTC
TRBJ2-7 TRBV5-4 once NA CASSAGAGYEQYF TGTGCCAGCAGCGCAGGGGCAGGCTACGAGCAGTACTTC
TRBJ1-2 TRBV18 NA NA CASSPDGTHGYTF TGTGCCAGCTCGCCCGACGGGACCCATGGCTACACCTTC
TRBJ2-1 TRBV7-3 NA NA CASSPGPNNEQFF TGTGCCAGCAGCCCCGGCCCAAACAATGAGCAGTTCTTC
TRBJ2-7 TRBV27 NA NA CASSSPSRGASEQYF TGTGCCAGCAGTTCCCCCTCCAGGGGGGCTTCCGAGCAGTACTTC
TRBJ1-1 TRBV7-9 NA NA CASSLGRPNTEAFF TGTGCCAGCAGCTTAGGGCGGCCGAACACTGAAGCTTTCTTT
TRBJ2-3 TRBV6-1 NA TRBD2 CASSEASGADTQYF TGTGCCAGCTCCGAAGCGAGCGGGGCAGATACGCAGTATTTT
TRBJ2-5 TRBV5-1 NA NA CASSLSQDGTQYF TGCGCCAGCAGCTTGAGCCAGGACGGGACCCAGTACTTC
TRBJ2-7 TRBV30 NA NA CAWSQQGYEQYF TGTGCCTGGTCCCAACAGGGATACGAGCAGTACTTC
TRBJ1-2 TRBV19 NA NA CASSPGTERYGYTF TGTGCCAGTAGTCCCGGGACCGAGCGCTATGGCTACACCTTC
TRBJ2-4 TRBV30 once NA CAWTGTAGPLAKNIQYF TGTGCCTGGACCGGGACTGCCGGACCCCTAGCCAAAAACATTCAGTACTTC
TRBJ1-1 TRBV19 NA TRBD1 CASSRGRGRGTEAFF TGTGCCAGTAGTAGGGGAAGGGGGCGAGGCACTGAAGCTTTCTTT
TRBJ1-2 TRBV7-2 once NA CASSLNRPANYGYTF TGTGCCAGCAGCTTAAACCGGCCAGCTAACTATGGCTACACCTTC
TRBJ2-2 TRBV9 NA NA CASSVGKVNTGELFF TGTGCCAGCAGCGTAGGGAAGGTTAACACCGGGGAGCTGTTTTTT
TRBJ2-5 TRBV10-2 once TRBD2 CASSHPLAGATQTQYF TGCGCCAGCAGCCACCCGCTAGCGGGGGCCACTCAGACCCAGTACTTC
TRBJ2-7 TRBV18 NA TRBD2 CASSPNPGSGGGQYF TGTGCCAGCTCACCGAACCCGGGAAGCGGGGGCGGGCAGTACTTC
TRBJ2-1 TRBV5-1 many TRBD2 CASRLAGRNNEQFF TGCGCCAGCCGTTTAGCGGGGCGAAACAATGAGCAGTTCTTC
TRBJ2-4 TRBV6-1 once NA CASSGSGTLAKNIQYF TGTGCCAGCAGTGGCTCCGGGACCCTAGCCAAAAACATTCAGTACTTC
TRBJ1-1 TRBV5-6 NA NA CASSLGSGMMNTEAFF TGTGCCAGCAGCTTGGGATCAGGGATGATGAACACTGAAGCTTTCTTT